These 22 T cell receptor beta chains share one sample of origin, sequenced in a study of blood T cell repertoires in COVID-19. The protocol was immunoSEQ multiplex PCR, while the TCRdb copy is restricted to in-frame clones and leaves out a portion. The table shows hundreds of thousands of clones, with roughly 90% occurring only once. Input material: peripheral blood. These receptors were taken from a woman between 25 and 40 years old with COVID-19, enrolled during active disease.

Here the CDR3 DNA reads TGTGCCAGCAGTTTAAGCGGGGGGAAGTTCGGGGAGCTGTTTTTT. Amino acid sequence: CASSLSGGKFGELFF. The J gene is TRBJ2-2, the V gene TRBV28, with TRBD2 matching over 9 bases. CDR3 length: 15 residues. V lost 2 bases, J lost 7 bases, and 5 bases stayed unmatched. Germline CDR1 MDHEN, CDR2 SYDVKM.

This rearrangement joins TRBV9 to TRBJ2-5, with 8 bases lining up with TRBD1. Trimming at V came to 3 bases and at J to 5 bases, leaving 0 bases not matched to a gene. The V gene's germline CDR1 is SGDLS and CDR2 YYNGEE. This CDR3 comprises 12 residues. The DNA for the CDR3 is TGTGCCAGCAGCGGACAGGGGGAGACCCAGTACTTC. Its translation is CASSGQGETQYF.

The rearrangement joins TRBV7-8 to TRBJ2-3, with D perhaps matching TRBD2 (6 bases). Germline CDR1 reads SGHVS; CDR2 reads FQNEAQ. The CDR3 spans 16 residues. Trimming took off 5 bases at V and 0 bases at J, with 15 bases between the two ends. The CDR3 loop is CASSTYPGLSTDTQYF. The CDR3 DNA is TGTGCCAGCAGCACCTACCCCGGACTAAGCACAGATACGCAGTATTTT.

The V and J genes are TRBV12-5 and TRBJ2-1; 7 nucleotides match TRBD2. The V gene end was trimmed by 2 bases and the J gene end by 2 bases; junction bases not matched to a gene: 6. Germline assignment: CDR1 LGHNT and CDR2 FRNRAP. This CDR3 has 16 residues. For the CDR3, the DNA is TGTGCTAGTGGTTTGTCAACTAGCGTCCCCTACAATGAGCAGTTCTTC. Protein sequence: CASGLSTSVPYNEQFF.

The chain links TRBV19 to TRBJ1-2, with 7 bases fitting TRBD1. Germline assignment: CDR1 LNHDA and CDR2 SQIVND (reference sequence). This CDR3 contains 14 residues. V lost 6 bases to trimming and J lost 4 bases; unmatched junction nucleotides: 8. Written as DNA, the CDR3 is TGTGCCAGTAGGGGGACAGAGGATCTCTATGGCTACACCTTC. It yields the protein CASRGTEDLYGYTF.

This sequence joins TRBV14 and TRBJ2-7; tentatively, D is TRBD2 (5 bases). The CDR3 has 15 amino acids. Germline V gene lookup returns CDR1 SGHDN and CDR2 FVKESK. Trimming cost V 1 base and J 2 bases, with 12 bases left between them. The CDR3 DNA reads TGTGCCAGCAGCCAAGGTGGGTCGGGGACCTACGAGCAGTACGTC. Amino acids: CASSQGGSGTYEQYV.

V and J are TRBV11-3 and TRBJ2-1, with D possibly being TRBD2 (6 bases). V lost 5 bases to trimming and J lost 8 bases, with 19 bases between them. Germline V gives CDR1 SGHNT, CDR2 YENEEA. The CDR3 length is 15 residues. CDR3 in DNA: TGTGCCAGCAGCACCGGAGGGCTAGCTGGCGATGAGCAGTTCTTC. Amino acids: CASSTGGLAGDEQFF.

The V and J genes are TRBV21-1 and TRBJ2-5; TRBD2, the table's D call, lacks a check against the DNA. TRBV21-1 is a listed pseudogene. This CDR3 has 19 amino acids. This chain's CDR3 is CASSKGGATSGRYQETQYF. As DNA, the CDR3 is TGTGCCAGCAGCAAGGGGGGGGCTACTAGCGGGAGGTACCAAGAGACCCAGTACTTC.

Remarks on this clone: One junction end disagrees with the germline gene, perhaps due to a read error. The V call is TRBV7-7, the J call TRBJ2-2; 10 positions match TRBD1. CDR1 is SSHAT, CDR2 FNYEAQ, per germline (reference sequence). CDR3 length: 15 residues. DNA for the CDR3: TGTGCTAGCAGCCGGGACAGGGGTAACACCGGGGAGCTGTTTTTT. It encodes CASSRDRGNTGELFF.

The V call is TRBV29-1, the J call TRBJ2-3, with 9 nucleotides matching TRBD1. V lost 6 bases, J lost 0 bases, and 4 bases stayed unmatched. The CDR3 has 14 residues. The germline CDR1 and CDR2 sequences are SQVTM and ANQGSEA. The CDR3 coding sequence is TGCAGCGTGGGGACAGGGTCTAGCACAGATACGCAGTATTTT. Residues: CSVGTGSSTDTQYF.

This clone was recorded a few times. This chain connects TRBV7-9 to TRBJ2-4; tentative D call: TRBD1 (6 bases). This CDR3 spans 16 amino acids. Germline assignment: CDR1 SEHNR and CDR2 FQNEAQ (reference sequence). V lost 5 bases, J lost 2 bases, and 16 bases lay in between. CDR3 bases: TGTGCCAGCAGCACGGTACAGGGTTTCACCAAAAACATTCAGTACTTC. Its protein product is CASSTVQGFTKNIQYF.

The gene calls are TRBV7-9 and TRBJ2-2; 8 positions match TRBD1. Germline CDR1 is SEHNR and CDR2 is FQNEAQ (reference sequence). This CDR3 is 15 amino acids long. V dropped 5 bases and J dropped 5; count of bases not matched to a gene: 7. The CDR3 sequence: CASSVGQGETGELFF. CDR3 nucleotides: TGTGCCAGCAGCGTCGGACAGGGAGAGACCGGGGAGCTGTTTTTT.

The rearrangement uses TRBV5-1 and TRBJ2-7; 8 positions agree with TRBD1. Germline loops: CDR1 SGHRS, CDR2 YFSETQ. The CDR3 spans 15 residues. J lost 0 bases, V lost 6 bases, and 8 bases had no gene match. This CDR3 reads CASKLITGGSYEQYF. The CDR3 bases are TGCGCCAGCAAATTAATAACAGGGGGCTCCTACGAGCAGTACTTC. The full variable domain, in which reference TRBV5-1 and TRBJ2-7 provide the parts outside the CDR3, is KAGVTQTPRYLIKTRGQQVTLSCSPISGHRSVSWYQQTPGQGLQFLFEYFSETQRNKGNFPGRFSGRQFSNSRSEMNVSTLELGDSALYLCASKLITGGSYEQYFGPGTRLTVT.

This clone occurred once. This chain links TRBV7-2 with TRBJ1-4, with 8 bases fitting TRBD1. Germline V CDR1 and CDR2: SGHTA, FQGNSA. With 3 bases clipped from V and 6 bases from J, the junction kept 6 bases outside the gene matches. This CDR3 contains 15 residues. This CDR3 is CASSLQSGGDEKLFF. For the CDR3, the DNA is TGTGCCAGCAGCTTGCAGTCAGGGGGCGATGAAAAACTGTTTTTT.

The rearrangement links TRBV24-1 to TRBJ2-5; tentative D call: TRBD2 (5 bases). The CDR3 has 15 amino acids. Trimming left V 1 base short and J 1 base short, with 9 bases between. Germline V gene data show CDR1 as KGHDR and CDR2 as SFDVKD. CDR3 sequence reads: CATSDLEGLQETQYF. The CDR3, as DNA: TGTGCCACCAGTGATTTAGAGGGTCTCCAAGAGACCCAGTACTTC.

The rearrangement joins TRBV18 to TRBJ1-4; D is possibly TRBD1 (5 bases). Trimming took 6 bases from V and 6 from J, leaving 14 bases between them. Germline V gene lookup returns CDR1 KGHSH and CDR2 LQKENI. The CDR3 contains 14 residues. The DNA for the CDR3 is TGTGCCAGCTCTCCTAATCAGGGTGATGAAAAACTGTTTTTT. Protein product: CASSPNQGDEKLFF.

This chain uses TRBV25-1 with TRBJ2-5; D may be TRBD2 (6 bases). Germline V gives CDR1 MGHDK, CDR2 SYGVNS. CDR3 length equals 13 residues. V was cut by 4 bases and J by 7 bases, with 13 bases left in between. As DNA, the CDR3 is TGTGCCAGCAGTGCTATGGAGGGGCGGACCCAGTACTTC. This encodes CASSAMEGRTQYF.

V is TRBV7-2 and J is TRBJ2-5; tentative D call: TRBD2 (5 bases). V shed 7 bases and J shed 5 bases, with 17 bases lying between them. The CDR3 is 14 residues long. Per germline, CDR1 SGHTA and CDR2 FQGNSA. The CDR3 DNA follows: TGTGCCAGCACCTTGGGAGTAAGGTGGGAGACCCAGTACTTC. Amino acids: CASTLGVRWETQYF.

The chain joins TRBV6-5 to TRBJ1-3; TRBD1 agrees at 8 bases. The CDR3 consists of 15 residues. CDR1 MNHEY and CDR2 SVGAGI come from the germline V gene. With 6 bases clipped from V and 0 bases from J, the junction kept 4 bases outside the gene matches. As DNA, the CDR3 is TGTGCCAGCAGATCCGGACAGGGCTCTGGAAACACCATATATTTT. Protein product: CASRSGQGSGNTIYF.

The chain combines TRBV2 with TRBJ1-2, with 8 bases that match TRBD1. Germline CDR1 SNHLY, CDR2 FYNNEI. V shed 7 bases, J shed 2 bases, and the junction held 6 bases outside the gene matches. The CDR3 contains 14 residues. The CDR3 DNA sequence: TGTGCCAGCAACGGACAGGGAGCGAACTATGGCTACACCTTC. Translating gives CASNGQGANYGYTF.

J is TRBJ2-1 and V is TRBV10-3; TRBD2 is a possible D gene (6 bases). CDR3 length equals 12 residues. V was pared by 0 bases and J by 12 bases, with 9 bases between. Looked up from germline, CDR1 is ENHRY and CDR2 is SYGVKD. This CDR3 is CAISESRDLQFF. DNA for the CDR3: TGTGCCATCAGTGAGTCGCGGGACCTGCAGTTCTTC.

The V gene is TRBV24-1, the J gene TRBJ2-2, with TRBD2 matching over 7 bases. The CDR3 extends over 21 amino acids. J gave up 3 bases and V 2 bases, and 20 bases lay outside the gene matches. Per germline, CDR1 KGHDR and CDR2 SFDVKD. The CDR3 DNA reads TGTGCCACCAGTGATTACCGACGACTAGTCTTAGGCCGGGAGGACACCGGGGAGCTGTTTTTT. Translating it yields CATSDYRRLVLGREDTGELFF.